This TCR beta chain was found in a study of regulatory T cells in long-lasting Graves disease. Study overall: The study enrolled newly diagnosed Graves' patients on antithyroid drugs under 3 months.

Specified time point: newly diagnosed GD, antithyroid drugs for less than 3 months. PBMC-derived RNA was used for the TCR library. Construction of the TCR beta libraries employed iRepertoire HTBI primers in conjunction with Arm-PCR of CDR3 regions. The authors' processing: Taken together, the samples had around 60 TRBV and more than 11 TRBJ segments identified. One entry per CDR3 protein results from TCRdb running MiXCR on the multiplex PCR reads. The V and J calls and clone size come from TCRdb's table, not from the authors' own analysis. The repertoire holds about 400,000 distinct CDR3 sequences, with 15% as singletons. Trimming stripped 3 bases from V and 0 bases from J, with 10 bases between. Per the germline V gene, CDR1 is DFQATT and CDR2 is SNEGSKA (reference sequence). CDR3 length: 14 residues. These data were also reused for a study on T cells in Graves' hyperthyroidism and ophthalmopathy. That work states: Patients between 18 and 65 years old had hyperthyroidism, newly diagnosed and lasting under 2 months.

This receptor was taken from a woman between 40 and 55 years old with Graves disease. J is TRBJ2-3 and V is TRBV20-1; D unclear. Source: peripheral blood mononuclear cells (PBMCs), taken at new diagnosis, from a patient treated with antithyroid drugs. For the CDR3, the DNA is TGCAGTGCTAGGCTGCGTAGTAGCACAGATACGCAGTATTTT. Its translation is CSARLRSSTDTQYF.